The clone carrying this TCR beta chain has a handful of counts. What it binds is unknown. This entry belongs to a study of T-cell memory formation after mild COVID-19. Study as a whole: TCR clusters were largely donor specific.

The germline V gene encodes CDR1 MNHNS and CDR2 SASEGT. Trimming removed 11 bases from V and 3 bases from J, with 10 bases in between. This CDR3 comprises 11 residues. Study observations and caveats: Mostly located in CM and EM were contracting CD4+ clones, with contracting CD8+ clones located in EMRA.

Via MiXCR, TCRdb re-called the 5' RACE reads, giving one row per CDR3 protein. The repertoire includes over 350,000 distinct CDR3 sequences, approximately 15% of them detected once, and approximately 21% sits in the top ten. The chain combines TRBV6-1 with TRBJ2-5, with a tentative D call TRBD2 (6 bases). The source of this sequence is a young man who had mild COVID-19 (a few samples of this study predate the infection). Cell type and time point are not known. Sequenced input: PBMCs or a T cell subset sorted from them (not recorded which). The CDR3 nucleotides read TGTGCCTCTTGGGGGGAAGAGACCCAGTACTTC. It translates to CASWGEETQYF.